This entry describes one T cell receptor beta chain. Trimming stripped 11 bases from V and 0 bases from J, with 16 bases between. Germline-derived CDR1 and CDR2 are ENHRY and SYGVKD. This CDR3 has 14 amino acids. Data came from immunoSEQ multiplex PCR; TCRdb stores just in-frame clones and leaves some out. The data contain about 120,000 clones, approximately 87% of them singletons. This record comes from a study of control samples from healthy donors and cancer patients. The chain combines TRBV10-3 with TRBJ1-1; D call uncertain. The clonotype comes from a man aged 30 to 39 in good health. Sequencing was done on a sample of blood. In DNA form, the CDR3 reads TGTGCCGTTGGGTCCGAGTTTATGAACACTGAAGCTTTCTTT. It translates to CAVGSEFMNTEAFF.